This paragraph covers one T cell receptor (beta chain) sequence. The data were taken from a study of T cell responses to AZD1222 COVID-19 vaccine. TCRdb's table, derived via immunoSEQ multiplex PCR, lists solely in-frame clones and lacks some. The sample has 180,000 or so clones, about 90% seen once. Trimming stripped 2 bases from V and 6 bases from J, with 12 bases between. Germline loops: CDR1 SGHRS, CDR2 YFSETQ. The CDR3 is 13 amino acids. The clonotype was recovered from an adult who received the MenACWY meningococcal vaccine as a control. The chain has TRBV5-1 and TRBJ2-7; perhaps TRBD1 as D (6 bases). The material was peripheral blood, obtained 28 days after the second dose of the MenACWY control vaccine. CDR3 sequence: CASSFMGAREQYF. The CDR3 DNA sequence: TGCGCCAGCAGCTTTATGGGGGCGCGCGAGCAGTACTTC.